This is a list of T cell receptor beta chains from one sample in a study of blood T cell repertoires in COVID-19. The repertoire was sequenced with immunoSEQ multiplex PCR; TCRdb's copy has only in-frame clones and lacks some. The sample comprises 70,000 to 90,000 clones, 86% of which are singletons, and approximately 8.1% rests with the top ten. The sample taken for sequencing was peripheral blood. The receptors here all came from a man aged 45-65 years with active COVID-19. Each CDR3 is given with its conserved first and last residue. D genes are given only for firm matches. Part of the rows lack a size; the others show once, few, many or a class for expanded clones.

TGCGCCAGCGGGGGCCTAGGGGATGAAGGCTACACCTTC	CASGGLGDEGYTF	TRBJ1-2	-	-	TRBV5-1
TGCGCCAGCAGCCCCCGACAGGGGAGTGAAAAACTGTTTTTT	CASSPRQGSEKLFF	TRBJ1-4	-	TRBD1	TRBV5-1
TGTGCCAGCAGCTCCAACAGCCTAACTAATGAAAAACTGTTTTTT	CASSSNSLTNEKLFF	TRBJ1-4	-	-	TRBV11-2
TGTGCCAGCAGCTTGGTCCAGGGGAACACTGAAGCTTTCTTT	CASSLVQGNTEAFF	TRBJ1-1	once	-	TRBV5-4
TGTGCCAGAAGCTTGTACGGGAGGTTTTCAGGCTCCTACGAGCAGTACTTC	CARSLYGRFSGSYEQYF	TRBJ2-7	-	TRBD2	TRBV5-3
TGTGCCAGCAGCACCTTCCGGGACAGGGCCTACAATGAGCAGTTCTTC	CASSTFRDRAYNEQFF	TRBJ2-1	-	TRBD1	TRBV11-2
TGTGCCAGCAGCTCCCCAGAGGGCACAGATACGCAGTATTTT	CASSSPEGTDTQYF	TRBJ2-3	-	-	TRBV5-4
TGTGCCAGCAGCTCAGGGGTATGGAATGAGCAGTTCTTC	CASSSGVWNEQFF	TRBJ2-1	-	-	TRBV11-3
TGTGCCTGGAGTGTAAAACGGAACAGGGGAGTTTATAGCAATCAGCCCCAGCATTTT	CAWSVKRNRGVYSNQPQHF	TRBJ1-5	-	TRBD1	TRBV30
TGCGCCAGCAGCCAGGGGGCCGGGACAGGCAACTACAATGAGCAGTTCTTC	CASSQGAGTGNYNEQFF	TRBJ2-1	-	TRBD1	TRBV4-1
TGTGCCAGCAGCGTCCGACAGGGCAACTCCGAGCAGTACTTC	CASSVRQGNSEQYF	TRBJ2-7	once	TRBD1	TRBV9
TGTGCCAGCAGTTTATCCGCTCGAAGATCGGGGGGGCCCACCGGGGAGCTGTTTTTT	CASSLSARRSGGPTGELFF	TRBJ2-2	-	TRBD2	TRBV27
TGCAGCGTCCCCGGTGCCGTACGAGGGGGCCATGGCTACACCTTC	CSVPGAVRGGHGYTF	TRBJ1-2	once	TRBD1	TRBV29-1
TGTGCCAGCAGCTCAGGGGGACAGGGTGGCGGTTATGGCTACACCTTC	CASSSGGQGGGYGYTF	TRBJ1-2	-	TRBD1	TRBV7-9
TGTGCCAGCAGCCGCAATTGGGCCACCGGGGAGCTGTTTTTT	CASSRNWATGELFF	TRBJ2-2	-	-	TRBV28
TGTGCCAGCAGTACGGACAGGGTGGCAAGGGAAAAACTGTTTTTT	CASSTDRVAREKLFF	TRBJ1-4	few	TRBD1	TRBV28
TGTGCCAGCAGCTCCAAGGGGGGGCGGGCCACCGGGGAGCTGTTTTTT	CASSSKGGRATGELFF	TRBJ2-2	-	-	TRBV7-2
TGTGCCAGCAGTTTGACGGGGTACACTGAAGCTTTCTTT	CASSLTGYTEAFF	TRBJ1-1	-	-	TRBV27
TGCACCAGCAGCCAAGATTGGCAGGGGGCCTCTACTAATGAAAAACTGTTTTTT	CTSSQDWQGASTNEKLFF	TRBJ1-4	-	-	TRBV1
TGTGCCAGCAGTTACTCCACTAGCGGGGGGGCTACCAATGAGCAGTTCTTC	CASSYSTSGGATNEQFF	TRBJ2-1	-	TRBD2	TRBV6-2/TRBV6-3
TGTGCCAGCAGCTTATCGGCGGGGGGCCATGGGGAGACCCAGTACTTC	CASSLSAGGHGETQYF	TRBJ2-5	-	TRBD2	TRBV7-9
TGTGCCACCTATGTGAGCAGGGGAACCTACTATGGCTACACCTTC	CATYVSRGTYYGYTF	TRBJ1-2	once	-	TRBV28
TGTGCCAGCAAAACCAGATTAGGACAGAGGGGGAATGAGCAGTTCTTC	CASKTRLGQRGNEQFF	TRBJ2-1	-	-	TRBV28
TGTGCCAGCAGTCCCCAGGAGGACTATGGCTACACCTTC	CASSPQEDYGYTF	TRBJ1-2	-	-	TRBV2
TGTGCCAGCAGCTTTAGCGGGACCCCGCAAGAGACCCAGTACTTC	CASSFSGTPQETQYF	TRBJ2-5	-	TRBD2	TRBV7-2
TGTGCCAGCAGTTTGACAGGCAACTATGGCTACACCTTC	CASSLTGNYGYTF	TRBJ1-2	-	-	TRBV6-6